These 2 T cell receptor beta chains came from one sample sequenced in a study of OX40 agonist ivuxolimab in advanced cancers. Only in-frame clones appear in the TCRdb table, and some are missing; sequencing was by immunoSEQ multiplex PCR. Of about 58,000 clones detected, around nine tenths appear once; the ten largest clones hold 3.5%. This specimen consisted of CD4+ or CD8+ T cells sorted from blood, obtained in a trial of the OX40 agonist ivuxolimab. These receptors originate from an adult with an advanced solid tumor such as melanoma, head and neck, liver or kidney cancer.

The CDR3 DNA follows: TGTGCCAGCAGCCACGACCCTAGCGGGAGCGACTACGAGCAGTACTTC. Protein product: CASSHDPSGSDYEQYF. V usage is TRBV4-2 and J usage is TRBJ2-7, with TRBD2 matching 10 bases. This CDR3 is built from 16 residues. Germline-derived CDR1 and CDR2 are LGHNA and YNFKEQ. The V and J ends lost 3 bases and 3 bases, in that order; junction bases with no gene match: 8.

The chain joins TRBV5-4 to TRBJ2-5; no clear D gene. Germline CDR1 is SGHNT and CDR2 is YYREEE (reference sequence). The CDR3 is 13 amino acids. Trimming pared 0 bases from V and 4 bases from J, leaving 7 bases between. CDR3 residues: CASSLDLGETQYF. In DNA form, the CDR3 reads TGTGCCAGCAGCTTGGACTTGGGAGAGACCCAGTACTTC.